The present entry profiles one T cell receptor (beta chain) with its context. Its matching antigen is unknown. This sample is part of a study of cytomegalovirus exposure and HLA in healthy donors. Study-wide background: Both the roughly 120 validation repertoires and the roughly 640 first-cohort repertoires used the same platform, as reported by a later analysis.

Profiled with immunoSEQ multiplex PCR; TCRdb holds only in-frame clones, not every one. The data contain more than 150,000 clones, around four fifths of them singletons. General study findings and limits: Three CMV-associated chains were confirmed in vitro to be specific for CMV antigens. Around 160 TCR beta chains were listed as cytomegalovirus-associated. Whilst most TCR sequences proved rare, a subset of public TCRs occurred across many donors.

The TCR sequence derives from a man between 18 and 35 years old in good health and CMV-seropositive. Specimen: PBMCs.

CDR3 in amino acids: CASRPLGRNIQYF. DNA for the CDR3: TGTGCCAGTCGCCCCCTGGGGCGGAACATTCAGTACTTC. The chain has TRBV28 and TRBJ2-4; perhaps TRBD1 as D (5 bases). V lost 9 bases and J lost 7, with 16 bases in between. The CDR3 length is 13 residues. CDR1 is MDHEN and CDR2 is SYDVKM in the germline V gene. The entire variable domain, with the rest obtained from reference TRBV28 and TRBJ2-4, is as follows: DVKVTQSSRYLVKRTGEKVFLECVQDMDHENMFWYRQDPGLGLRLIYFSYDVKMKEKGDIPEGYSVSREKKERFSLILESASTNQTSMYLCASRPLGRNIQYFGAGTRLSVL.